The rows below give T cell receptor beta chains drawn from one sample of a study of T cells in localized non-small cell lung cancer. Assay: immunoSEQ multiplex PCR; the TCRdb copy retains only in-frame clones and omits some. The profile covers roughly 30,000 clones, with about 90% appearing a single time and roughly 4% taken by the ten largest. Specimen: peripheral blood mononuclear cells, collected before any cancer treatment. The receptors originated from a woman aged 40-75 years with stage III lung adenocarcinoma. Each CDR3 is given with its conserved first and last residue. The order of the fields is clone size, J gene, V gene, D gene, CDR3 protein, CDR3 DNA. D genes are given only for firm matches. Size tells how often a clone was seen (once, few, many) or the class of an expanded clone, and some rows leave it out.

NA,TRBJ2-1,TRBV5-1,NA,CASSLELTSYNEQFF,TGCGCCAGCAGCTTGGAACTAACTTCCTACAATGAGCAGTTCTTC
NA,TRBJ2-7,TRBV2,NA,CASTRWDLSSYEQYF,TGTGCCAGCACGAGATGGGACCTGAGCTCCTACGAGCAGTACTTC
NA,TRBJ2-3,TRBV6-5,NA,CASSYSETGATDTQYF,TGTGCCAGCAGTTACTCTGAGACGGGGGCTACAGATACGCAGTATTTT
few,TRBJ1-2,TRBV2,NA,CASSEGEYGYTF,TGTGCCAGCAGTGAAGGGGAGTATGGCTACACCTTC
NA,TRBJ1-2,TRBV11-2,TRBD1,CASSLGTGVGYTF,TGTGCCAGCAGCTTAGGGACAGGGGTCGGCTACACCTTC
NA,TRBJ1-2,TRBV6-1,NA,CASSLLQGETGYTF,TGTGCCAGCAGTCTTCTACAGGGAGAGACGGGCTACACCTTC
NA,TRBJ2-7,TRBV6-1,TRBD2,CASSAGTSSPYEQYF,TGTGCCAGCAGTGCCGGGACTAGCTCGCCCTACGAGCAGTACTTC
NA,TRBJ1-5,TRBV5-1,NA,CARGIGTQPQHF,TGCGCCAGGGGGATCGGGACTCAGCCCCAGCATTTT
NA,TRBJ1-1,TRBV2,NA,CASTEVQRMNTEAFF,TGTGCCAGCACTGAGGTGCAAAGAATGAACACTGAAGCTTTCTTT
NA,TRBJ1-4,TRBV2,NA,CASSALAGWDEKLFF,TGTGCCAGCAGCGCCTTAGCAGGGTGGGATGAAAAACTGTTTTTT